These 28 T cell receptor beta chains were sequenced from one sample in a study of beta chain features in type 1 diabetes. General study findings and limits: TCRB CDR3 length was moderately but significantly reduced in all four CD4+ subsets of Type 1 diabetes patients.

No antigen has been assigned to these receptors. The sequenced template was cDNA made from the entire isolated RNA. Sequenced by immunoSEQ multiplex PCR; TCRdb stores in-frame clones only, minus some. The table has 500,000 to 650,000 clones, roughly 12% seen once. What was sequenced was naive CD4+ T cells from blood. These TCRs come from a man aged 25-40 years with type 1 diabetes.

This clone was seen more than once but under ten times. The chain recombines TRBV5-6 with TRBJ2-2, with D perhaps TRBD1 (6 bases). The CDR3 has 17 amino acids. V was cut by 3 bases and J by 0 bases, with 15 bases left in between. CDR1 and CDR2 (germline): SGHDT, YYEEEE. The CDR3 sequence is CASSWGRVNANTGELFF. In DNA, the CDR3 is TGTGCCAGCAGCTGGGGGCGGGTTAACGCGAACACCGGGGAGCTGTTTTTT.

This clone was seen a handful of times. The V call is TRBV29-1, the J call TRBJ2-4, with TRBD2 as a possible D gene (6 bases). This CDR3 is built from 15 residues. V gave up 7 bases and J gave up 0 bases, with 16 bases separating them. Per germline, CDR1 SQVTM and CDR2 ANQGSEA. The DNA of the CDR3 is TGCAGCGGGGTGTATAGCGGATTAGCCAAAAACATTCAGTACTTC. Translation gives CSGVYSGLAKNIQYF.

The chain employs TRBV18 and TRBJ1-4; D call uncertain. The V gene lost 5 bases and the J gene lost 8 bases, with 12 bases spanning the gap. This CDR3 is built from 13 residues. Germline V gene lookup returns CDR1 KGHSH and CDR2 LQKENI. The CDR3 DNA reads TGTGCCAGCTCAGACGCAGTCAACGAAAAACTGTTTTTT. This translates into CASSDAVNEKLFF.

In this sample, this clone turned up a few times. The V gene is TRBV10-3, the J gene TRBJ2-7; tentatively, D is TRBD2 (6 bases). V lost 7 bases to trimming and J lost 4 bases, with 23 bases between them. CDR1 and CDR2 from the germline V gene are ENHRY and SYGVKD. The CDR3 runs to 16 residues. CDR3 sequence (DNA): TGTGCCATCATAGGAGGGTCCCGGGCCCTTTTATACGAGCAGTACTTC. Translation: CAIIGGSRALLYEQYF.

V is TRBV14 and J is TRBJ1-6; D unclear. Trimming cost V 4 bases and J 6 bases, with 13 bases left between them. The CDR3 runs 15 residues. Germline V lookup: CDR1 SGHDN, CDR2 FVKESK. The CDR3 region is CASSRLGLSNSPLHF. The CDR3 DNA follows: TGTGCCAGCAGCCGCTTAGGGTTGTCTAATTCACCCCTCCACTTT.

This clone was seen only a few times. Other DNA sequences in the sample encode the same CDR3. The CDR3 nucleotides read TGTGCCAGCAGCCAAGCGCTGTACAATGAGCAGTTCTTC. Translated, it gives CASSQALYNEQFF. The chain links TRBV14 to TRBJ2-1; D is uncertain. CDR1 SGHDN and CDR2 FVKESK come from the germline V gene. Trimming pared 1 base from V and 4 bases from J, leaving 5 bases between. CDR3 length: 13 amino acids. Together with reference TRBV14 and TRBJ2-1, the CDR3 gives the full variable domain: EAGVTQFPSHSVIEKGQTVTLRCDPISGHDNLYWYRRVMGKEIKFLLHFVKESKQDESGMPNNRFLAERTGGTYSTLKVQPAELEDSGVYFCASSQALYNEQFFGPGTRLTVL.

Comment on this clone: Other DNA sequences in the sample encode the same CDR3. Written as DNA, the CDR3 is TGTGCCAGCAGCTTAGGGACAGCTAACTATGGCTACACCTTC. Its protein is CASSLGTANYGYTF. This rearrangement joins TRBV7-2 to TRBJ1-2; tentative D call: TRBD1 (6 bases). Trimming cost V 1 base and J 0 bases, with 6 bases left between them. Germline V gene lookup returns CDR1 SGHTA and CDR2 FQGNSA. The CDR3 length is 14 residues.

This clone came up a few times. The sample carries other DNA sequences with the same CDR3. This chain connects TRBV30 to TRBJ2-1, with D perhaps TRBD2 (5 bases). This CDR3 contains 12 residues. Germline V lookup: CDR1 GTSNPN, CDR2 SVGIG (reference sequence). V lost 0 bases to trimming and J lost 7 bases, with 7 bases between them. CDR3 protein: CAWSVRGNEQFF. The CDR3 coding sequence is TGTGCCTGGAGTGTACGGGGAAATGAGCAGTTCTTC.

This clone has just a few counts. The chain has TRBV5-4 and TRBJ2-5; the D call may be TRBD1 or TRBD2 (6 bases each). CDR1 is SGHNT and CDR2 is YYREEE in the germline V gene (reference sequence). Trimming took 1 base from V and 5 from J, leaving 12 bases between them. The CDR3 extends over 14 amino acids. The CDR3 spells CASSLLGAGETQYF. The CDR3 DNA reads as TGTGCCAGCAGCTTGTTGGGGGCGGGGGAGACCCAGTACTTC.

This clone turned up a few times. The chain is built from TRBV5-1 and TRBJ2-1; 12 nucleotides align to TRBD2. The CDR3 is 16 amino acids. Unmatched junction bases numbered 6, after V lost 4 bases and J lost 4 bases. CDR1 and CDR2 (germline): SGHRS, YFSETQ. Written as DNA, the CDR3 is TGCGCCAGCAGCCCCTCTAGCGGGGGGGCTTACAATGAGCAGTTCTTC. Translation gives CASSPSSGGAYNEQFF.

This clone was picked up a small number of times. The chain couples TRBV5-1 to TRBJ2-1; TRBD1 matches at 8 bases. The CDR3 length is 17 residues. The germline gives CDR1 SGHRS, CDR2 YFSETQ. V trimming: 4 bases; J trimming: 0 bases; junction bases outside the gene matches: 9. CDR3 DNA sequence: TGCGCCAGCAGCCCCCTTATGACAGGGGACTCCTACAATGAGCAGTTCTTC. Amino acids: CASSPLMTGDSYNEQFF.

This clone was observed a few times. The V and J genes are TRBV4-3 and TRBJ1-6, with a weak D call TRBD1 (6 bases). Trimming took 2 bases from V and 7 from J, leaving 15 bases between them. The CDR3 sequence is 16 residues long. The germline V gene encodes CDR1 LGHNA and CDR2 YSLEER. The CDR3 DNA is TGCGCCAGCAGCCAATTCCGGACAGATGGAAATTCACCCCTCCACTTT. Its translation: CASSQFRTDGNSPLHF.

The sample holds a few counts of this clone. The chain uses TRBV7-2 and TRBJ2-1; D assignment may be TRBD1 or TRBD2 (5 bases each). V was trimmed by 5 bases and J by 9 bases, leaving 17 bases between them. Germline lookup yields CDR1 SGHTA and CDR2 FQGNSA. The CDR3 has 14 amino acids. The CDR3, as DNA: TGTGCCAGCAGCCCCGGGACGGTTCAGGGTGAGCAGTTCTTC. This sequence encodes CASSPGTVQGEQFF.

J is TRBJ1-4 and V is TRBV19, with D perhaps matching TRBD1 (6 bases). Germline V gives CDR1 LNHDA, CDR2 SQIVND (reference sequence). The CDR3 spans 12 residues. V lost 4 bases and J 8 bases, leaving 8 bases between the germline ends. This CDR3 is CASSTQGEKLFF. For the CDR3, the DNA is TGTGCCAGTAGTACGCAGGGGGAAAAACTGTTTTTT.

The gene calls are TRBV6-6 and TRBJ1-5; D is ambiguous. Trimming removed 4 bases at V and 2 bases at J, with 6 bases between. The CDR3 consists of 13 residues. Germline CDR1 is MNHNY and CDR2 is SVGAGI (reference sequence). CDR3 region: CASSFDGNQPQHF. In nucleotides, the CDR3 is TGTGCCAGCAGTTTTGATGGCAATCAGCCCCAGCATTTT.

This clone has only a few counts. The genes are TRBV4-2 and TRBJ2-6, with a weak D call TRBD1 (5 bases). The CDR3 has 17 residues. V was trimmed by 0 bases and J by 2 bases, leaving 11 bases between them. Germline lookup yields CDR1 LGHNA and CDR2 YNFKEQ. The CDR3 reads CASSQDNAGTGANVLTF. CDR3 DNA: TGTGCCAGCAGCCAAGATAATGCAGGGACTGGGGCCAACGTCCTGACTTTC.

The chain employs TRBV7-2 and TRBJ2-7, with D maybe TRBD1 (6 bases). This CDR3 comprises 14 residues. The V gene lost 5 bases and the J gene lost 1 base, with 12 bases spanning the gap. In germline, CDR1 is SGHTA, CDR2 FQGNSA. The CDR3 loop reads CASSLDSLSYEQYF. In nucleotides, the CDR3 is TGTGCCAGCAGCCTGGACAGTCTTTCCTACGAGCAGTACTTC.

This clone came up a few times. The V gene is TRBV2, the J gene TRBJ1-2; 7 nucleotides align to TRBD1. CDR3 length: 12 amino acids. Germline trimming cut 1 base from V and 7 bases from J; bases unmatched to any gene: 0. The germline V gene encodes CDR1 SNHLY and CDR2 FYNNEI. The CDR3 DNA sequence: TGTGCCAGCAGTGAAGACAGGGGTGGCTACACCTTC. Its protein product is CASSEDRGGYTF.

DNA for the CDR3: TGTGCCAGCAGTCAGACTAGCGGGGGGTCTTCCCTCACGCGTACGCAGTATTTT. It specifies CASSQTSGGSSLTRTQYF. The rearrangement joins TRBV25-1 to TRBJ2-3; 13 bases fit TRBD2. Germline V gene data show CDR1 as MGHDK and CDR2 as SYGVNS. V lost 5 bases to trimming and J lost 8 bases; unmatched junction nucleotides: 16. CDR3 size: 18 residues.

V gene TRBV7-2 combines with J gene TRBJ2-3; D unclear. CDR1 SGHTA and CDR2 FQGNSA come from the germline V gene. The ends were cut back, 2 bases at V and 2 bases at J, with 11 bases in the middle. The CDR3 has 15 amino acids. CDR3 region: CASSLLAEFTDTQYF. The CDR3 DNA reads TGTGCCAGCAGCTTATTGGCGGAATTCACAGATACGCAGTATTTT.

This clone was counted only a few times. The V gene is TRBV4-2, the J gene TRBJ1-5, with 8 bases fitting TRBD1. The CDR3 sequence is 18 residues long. V shed 1 base, J shed 0 bases, and the junction held 8 bases outside the gene matches. The germline gives CDR1 LGHNA, CDR2 YNFKEQ. This CDR3 is CASSQGGDRFNSNQPQHF. CDR3 DNA: TGTGCCAGCAGCCAAGGGGGGGACAGGTTCAATAGCAATCAGCCCCAGCATTTT.

In the case of this clone: At the DNA level, this CDR3 is encoded by other sequences in the same sample as well. V gene TRBV9 combines with J gene TRBJ1-2, with 7 bases aligning to TRBD1. Per the germline V gene, CDR1 is SGDLS and CDR2 is YYNGEE. Losses at the gene ends were 3 bases for V and 8 bases for J; bases not matched to a gene: 7. CDR3 length: 13 amino acids. This chain's CDR3 is CASSARQGLGYTF. The DNA of the CDR3 is TGTGCCAGCAGCGCGAGACAGGGATTAGGCTACACCTTC.

As for this clone: The same CDR3 is also encoded by other DNA sequences in this sample. The chain joins TRBV9 to TRBJ1-2, with 7 bases matching TRBD1. Trimming took 0 bases from V and 5 from J; bases not matched to a gene: 1. The CDR3 runs 13 residues. In germline, CDR1 is SGDLS, CDR2 YYNGEE. The CDR3 sequence is CASSVAGGYGYTF. The CDR3 bases are TGTGCCAGCAGCGTAGCAGGGGGATATGGCTACACCTTC.

The chain is built from TRBV7-6 and TRBJ2-5; TRBD2 might be the D (5 bases). From germline, CDR1 is SGHVS and CDR2 FNYEAQ. The CDR3 is 14 amino acids. V lost 0 bases and J 1 base, leaving 6 bases between the germline ends. The CDR3 sequence is CASSLAGSQETQYF. Here the CDR3 DNA reads TGTGCCAGCAGCTTAGCGGGGAGCCAAGAGACCCAGTACTTC.

The chain carries TRBV5-6 and TRBJ2-5, with 7 positions matching TRBD1. The CDR3 is 14 amino acids. Per the germline V gene, CDR1 is SGHDT and CDR2 is YYEEEE. With V trimmed by 0 bases and J by 5 bases, 4 bases remained unmatched. For the CDR3, the DNA is TGTGCCAGCAGCTTGGGACAGGGCATCGAGACCCAGTACTTC. Its translation: CASSLGQGIETQYF. The entire variable domain, with the rest obtained from reference TRBV5-6 and TRBJ2-5, is as follows: DAGVTQSPTHLIKTRGQQVTLRCSPKSGHDTVSWYQQALGQGPQFIFQYYEEEERQRGNFPDRFSGHQFPNYSSELNVNALLLGDSALYLCASSLGQGIETQYFGPGTRLLVL.

Only a few counts were recorded for this clone. The chain carries TRBV4-1 and TRBJ2-5; unclear D gene. Germline V lookup: CDR1 MGHRA, CDR2 YSYEKL. This CDR3 has 13 residues. Deletions cut 1 base from V and 2 bases from J, with 5 bases between. In DNA, the CDR3 is TGCGCCAGCAGCCAAGTAGTTCAAGAGACCCAGTACTTC. Its protein product is CASSQVVQETQYF.

The chain combines TRBV28 with TRBJ1-2; weak D call: TRBD1 (5 bases). The CDR3 sequence is 12 residues long. Per the germline V gene, CDR1 is MDHEN and CDR2 is SYDVKM. The V end was cut by 3 bases, the J end by 8 bases, with 10 bases between. Here the CDR3 reads CASSFRQRGYTF. Here the CDR3 DNA reads TGTGCCAGCAGTTTCCGACAGCGGGGCTACACCTTC.

The V gene is TRBV5-4, the J gene TRBJ1-1; D ambiguous. Germline lookup yields CDR1 SGHNT and CDR2 YYREEE (reference sequence). Trimming took 0 bases from V and 1 from J, leaving 7 bases between them. The CDR3 length is 14 residues. CDR3 region: CASSLDSQNTEAFF. CDR3 bases: TGTGCCAGCAGCTTGGACAGCCAGAACACTGAAGCTTTCTTT.